A selection of T cell receptor beta chains follows, all from one sample in a study of cytomegalovirus exposure and HLA in healthy donors. The table came from immunoSEQ multiplex PCR; TCRdb's copy has only in-frame clones and leaves some out. The sample includes about 270,000 clones, 86% of them seen just once. The sample comprised PBMCs. The receptor set was obtained from a man aged 40-49 years in good health and CMV-seropositive. Both conserved end residues are part of each CDR3. A D gene is named only where the DNA matches it firmly. Clone size is given for some rows only: seen once, a few or many times, or a class if the clone is expanded.

TRBV7-9	TRBD2	-	TRBJ2-2	CASSPAGLAGTGELFF	TGTGCCAGCAGCCCAGCGGGACTAGCGGGGACGGGGGAGCTGTTTTTT
TRBV7-2	TRBD2	-	TRBJ2-5	CASSVGLAQETQYF	TGTGCCAGCAGCGTGGGACTAGCGCAAGAGACCCAGTACTTC
TRBV25-1	-	-	TRBJ2-7	CASSDPGQGSYEQYF	TGTGCCAGCAGTGATCCGGGACAAGGCTCCTACGAGCAGTACTTC
TRBV25-1	TRBD1	-	TRBJ2-5	CASSEFDREETQYF	TGTGCCAGCAGTGAATTTGACAGGGAAGAGACCCAGTACTTC
TRBV6-5	TRBD1	-	TRBJ1-2	CASSRRGQGFSYTF	TGTGCCAGCAGTCGCCGCGGACAGGGGTTTAGCTACACCTTC
TRBV25-1	-	-	TRBJ1-3	CASSEGQFSGNTIYF	TGTGCCAGCAGTGAAGGACAGTTCTCTGGAAACACCATATATTTT
TRBV7-6	-	-	TRBJ2-7	CASSLIDSRTYEQYF	TGTGCCAGCAGCTTGATAGACAGTCGGACCTACGAGCAGTACTTC
TRBV5-1	TRBD1	-	TRBJ1-4	CASSLRTGANEKLFF	TGCGCCAGCAGCCTGAGGACAGGGGCAAATGAAAAACTGTTTTTT
TRBV28	-	-	TRBJ1-4	CASRSRKTTNEKLFF	TGTGCCAGCAGGTCCAGGAAAACAACTAATGAAAAACTGTTTTTT
TRBV30	TRBD1	once	TRBJ2-6	CAGGAGTGGAGANVLTF	TGTGCCGGGGGCGCCGGGACAGGGGGCGCCGGGGCCAACGTCCTGACTTTC
TRBV28	-	-	TRBJ2-5	CASSLLAQLWGRQETQYF	TGTGCCAGCAGTCTTTTAGCCCAGCTCTGGGGGCGCCAAGAGACCCAGTACTTC
TRBV7-2	TRBD1	-	TRBJ2-7	CASSPSTGASYEQYF	TGTGCCAGCAGCCCCTCGACAGGGGCGTCCTACGAGCAGTACTTC
TRBV9	TRBD2	-	TRBJ2-1	CASSVASSGRENEQFF	TGTGCCAGCAGCGTAGCCTCTAGCGGGAGGGAGAATGAGCAGTTCTTC
TRBV7-6	TRBD1	-	TRBJ1-2	CASSLGTGSYGYTF	TGTGCCAGCAGCTTAGGGACAGGGAGCTATGGCTACACCTTC
TRBV5-1	TRBD2	-	TRBJ2-1	CASRSRRGDNEQFF	TGCGCCAGCAGATCCCGCCGGGGGGACAATGAGCAGTTCTTC
TRBV6-5	-	-	TRBJ1-1	CASSWGGKPEAFF	TGTGCCAGCAGTTGGGGGGGGAAGCCTGAAGCTTTCTTT
TRBV6-5	TRBD1	-	TRBJ2-5	CASSFGTGVQETQYF	TGTGCCAGCAGTTTTGGGACAGGGGTTCAGGAGACCCAGTACTTC
TRBV5-1	TRBD2	-	TRBJ2-3	CASSLGGTSGTSQDTQYF	TGCGCCAGCAGCTTGGGAGGGACTAGCGGGACAAGTCAAGATACGCAGTATTTT
TRBV28	-	-	TRBJ2-7	CASSLVNIPYEQYF	TGTGCCAGCAGTTTAGTAAATATTCCCTACGAGCAGTACTTC
TRBV9	TRBD1	-	TRBJ2-3	CASSVAGGADTQYF	TGTGCCAGCAGCGTAGCAGGGGGAGCAGATACGCAGTATTTT
TRBV5-5	TRBD1	-	TRBJ1-5	CASSLDRVGNQPQHF	TGTGCCAGCAGTCTAGACAGGGTAGGCAATCAGCCCCAGCATTTT
TRBV6-5	-	once	TRBJ2-1	CASSPEVAAFLEQFF	TGTGCCAGCAGCCCGGAGGTAGCGGCCTTTCTTGAGCAGTTCTTC
TRBV4-1	-	once	TRBJ2-2	CASSQAANTGELFF	TGCGCCAGCAGCCAAGCCGCGAACACCGGGGAGCTGTTTTTT
TRBV2	-	-	TRBJ1-5	CASSGQQWYQPQHF	TGTGCCAGCAGCGGACAGCAATGGTATCAGCCCCAGCATTTT
TRBV28	-	-	TRBJ1-1	CASSLNRVGTEAFF	TGTGCCAGCAGTTTAAACAGGGTGGGCACTGAAGCTTTCTTT
TRBV9	TRBD1	once	TRBJ2-2	CASSSGTGRSGELFF	TGTGCCAGCAGCTCAGGGACAGGGCGGAGCGGGGAGCTGTTTTTT
TRBV5-1	-	-	TRBJ1-1	CASSLEAPAPGDTEAFF	TGCGCCAGCAGCTTGGAGGCTCCAGCTCCCGGGGACACTGAAGCTTTCTTT
TRBV27	TRBD2	-	TRBJ2-1	CASSLSGGSSYNEQFF	TGTGCCAGCAGTTTATCGGGCGGGAGCTCCTACAATGAGCAGTTCTTC
TRBV7-6	-	-	TRBJ2-7	CASSPGRELHEQYF	TGTGCCAGCAGCCCTGGTAGAGAGCTGCACGAGCAGTACTTC
TRBV30	TRBD2	-	TRBJ2-5	CAWSVSGRPQETQYF	TGTGCCTGGAGCGTTAGCGGGAGGCCTCAAGAGACCCAGTACTTC
TRBV11-2	-	few	TRBJ1-2	CASSLTGSLYGYTF	TGTGCCAGCAGCCTAACCGGGTCCCTCTATGGCTACACCTTC
TRBV2	-	-	TRBJ2-7	CASSEALYRPGYEQYF	TGTGCCAGCAGTGAAGCGCTTTACCGCCCCGGTTACGAGCAGTACTTC
TRBV4-2	-	-	TRBJ1-6	CASSQGGRGYNSPLHF	TGTGCCAGCAGCCAAGGTGGACGGGGATATAATTCACCCCTCCACTTT
TRBV7-2	TRBD2	-	TRBJ2-1	CASRPPSAGDSYNEQFF	TGTGCCAGCAGGCCCCCCTCAGCGGGAGACTCCTACAATGAGCAGTTCTTC
TRBV18	-	-	TRBJ1-2	CASSPPGANRYTF	TGTGCCAGCTCACCACCGGGGGCGAATCGCTACACCTTC
TRBV7-2	-	-	TRBJ2-3	CASSLDSSWGTSTDTQYF	TGTGCCAGCAGCTTAGACTCTTCTTGGGGGACTAGCACAGATACGCAGTATTTT
TRBV28	TRBD1	-	TRBJ1-2	CAIQGTGSNYGYTF	TGTGCCATTCAGGGGACAGGGTCCAACTATGGCTACACCTTC
TRBV7-9	-	-	TRBJ2-7	CSSSFGTYEQYF	TGTTCCAGCAGCTTCGGGACCTACGAGCAGTACTTC
TRBV7-2	-	-	TRBJ1-1	CASSFSGNGNTEAFF	TGTGCCAGCAGCTTTTCAGGGAATGGGAACACTGAAGCTTTCTTT
TRBV2	-	-	TRBJ1-2	CASSRPTGGGGYTF	TGTGCCAGCAGTCGACCGACGGGGGGAGGTGGCTACACCTTC
TRBV7-9	TRBD2	-	TRBJ2-3	CASSSLAGLAGLGVDTQYF	TGTGCCAGCAGCTCCTTGGCCGGACTAGCGGGATTGGGGGTAGATACGCAGTATTTT
TRBV27	TRBD2	-	TRBJ2-2	CASSFWAGGNTGELFF	TGTGCCAGCAGTTTTTGGGCGGGAGGCAACACCGGGGAGCTGTTTTTT
TRBV4-1	-	-	TRBJ2-7	CASSQVAHSYEQYF	TGCGCCAGCAGCCAGGTTGCGCACTCCTACGAGCAGTACTTC
TRBV19	TRBD2	-	TRBJ2-7	CATGTSGLSSYEQYF	TGTGCCACAGGGACTAGCGGGCTGAGCTCCTACGAGCAGTACTTC
TRBV5-5	-	-	TRBJ2-1	CASSPPLDKNNEQFF	TGTGCCAGCAGCCCGCCCTTAGACAAAAACAATGAGCAGTTCTTC
TRBV5-5	-	-	TRBJ2-1	CASSLWRDPYNEQFF	TGTGCCAGCAGCTTGTGGCGGGATCCATACAATGAGCAGTTCTTC
TRBV27	TRBD2	-	TRBJ2-1	CASSLTSGSLNEQFF	TGTGCCAGCAGTTTAACTAGCGGGAGTTTAAATGAGCAGTTCTTC
TRBV27	TRBD2	-	TRBJ2-1	CASSFGASGVYNEQFF	TGTGCCAGCAGTTTTGGGGCTAGCGGGGTGTACAATGAGCAGTTCTTC
TRBV5-1	TRBD2	-	TRBJ2-3	CASSLAGGGDTDTQYF	TGCGCCAGCAGCTTGGCGGGGGGTGGAGACACAGATACGCAGTATTTT
TRBV7-9	TRBD1	-	TRBJ1-5	CASSLAAGGSNQPQHF	TGTGCCAGCAGCTTAGCAGCAGGGGGTAGCAATCAGCCCCAGCATTTT
TRBV7-3	-	-	TRBJ2-3	CASSLRDFTDTQYF	TGTGCCAGCAGCCTCCGGGACTTCACAGATACGCAGTATTTT
TRBV9	TRBD2	-	TRBJ2-2	CASSISGTSGSWSGELFF	TGTGCCAGCAGCATTTCCGGGACTAGCGGGAGCTGGTCCGGGGAGCTGTTTTTT
TRBV6-5	-	few	TRBJ1-2	CASSLSGLANYGYTF	TGTGCCAGCAGTTTATCGGGACTAGCTAACTATGGCTACACCTTC
TRBV28	-	-	TRBJ1-2	CASRRQNYGYTF	TGTGCCAGCAGGAGACAAAACTATGGCTACACCTTC